Listed below are T cell receptor beta chains from one sample, sequenced in a study of T cell responses to AZD1222 COVID-19 vaccine. Data came from immunoSEQ multiplex PCR; TCRdb stores just in-frame clones and leaves some out. This table holds roughly 150,000 clones, about nine tenths found once. The sequences come from peripheral blood, collected on day 0 of AZD1222 vaccination. Receptors originate from an adult in good health. CDR3s include the opening cysteine and the closing phenylalanine or tryptophan. D genes are given only for firm matches. Clone size, where shown, is once, few, many, or a class for clones that have expanded.

j_gene,d_gene,v_gene,abundance,CDR3aa,CDR3nt
TRBJ1-2,.,TRBV19,.,CASSKAHTDDTYGYTF,TGTGCCAGTAGTAAGGCTCACACCGACGATACCTATGGCTACACCTTC
TRBJ1-6,TRBD1,TRBV5-1,once,CASSRQGQSNSPLHF,TGCGCCAGCAGCCGCCAGGGACAGTCAAATTCACCCCTCCACTTT
TRBJ2-4,TRBD2,TRBV7-2,.,CASSGRAGLADLKNIQYF,TGTGCCAGCAGCGGACGGGCGGGGCTAGCGGATCTCAAAAACATTCAGTACTTC
TRBJ1-1,.,TRBV6-5,.,CASSYTGQANTEAFF,TGTGCCAGCAGTTACACGGGACAAGCTAACACTGAAGCTTTCTTT
TRBJ2-7,.,TRBV4-1,.,CASSQGNRGYEQYF,TGCGCCAGCAGCCAAGGCAATAGGGGGTACGAGCAGTACTTC
TRBJ2-3,.,TRBV19,once,CASSMVITDTQYF,TGTGCCAGTAGTATGGTTATCACAGATACGCAGTATTTT
TRBJ1-3,.,TRBV5-6,.,CASSFRTISGNTIYF,TGTGCCAGCAGCTTCCGGACAATCTCTGGAAACACCATATATTTT
TRBJ2-5,.,TRBV6-6,.,CASSYSPVAVQETQYF,TGTGCCAGCAGTTACTCGCCTGTGGCGGTTCAAGAGACCCAGTACTTC
TRBJ1-5,.,TRBV6-2/TRBV6-3,.,CASSYPLGAVGQPQHF,TGTGCCAGCAGTTACCCCCTGGGGGCTGTAGGTCAGCCCCAGCATTTT
TRBJ1-6,TRBD1,TRBV6-5,.,CASSSTGADNSPLHF,TGTGCCAGCAGTTCAACAGGGGCGGACAATTCACCCCTCCACTTT
TRBJ2-5,.,TRBV30,.,CAWSPRVGETQYF,TGTGCCTGGTCCCCGCGGGTAGGGGAGACCCAGTACTTC
TRBJ1-2,TRBD1,TRBV11-2,.,CASNNAAGGMLSYGYTF,TGTGCCAGCAACAACGCGGCAGGGGGGATGCTGTCCTATGGCTACACCTTC
TRBJ1-1,.,TRBV18,.,CASSPQGGTEAFF,TGTGCCAGCTCACCACAGGGAGGGACTGAAGCTTTCTTT
TRBJ2-1,TRBD2,TRBV7-8,once,CASSYGTSGSGNEQFF,TGTGCCAGCAGCTACGGGACTAGCGGGAGTGGGAATGAGCAGTTCTTC
TRBJ2-1,.,TRBV6-5,.,CASSLTSLREQFF,TGTGCCAGCAGTCTGACTTCGCTTAGGGAGCAGTTCTTC
TRBJ1-5,.,TRBV5-5,.,CASSPGQSSNQPQHF,TGTGCCAGCAGCCCGGGGCAAAGTAGCAATCAGCCCCAGCATTTT
TRBJ1-1,.,TRBV11-3,.,CASSTGRLTEAFF,TGTGCCAGCAGTACCGGACGACTCACTGAAGCTTTCTTT
TRBJ1-1,TRBD1,TRBV30,.,CAWSVRGTALPRTEAFF,TGTGCCTGGAGTGTACGGGGGACAGCCCTTCCTAGGACTGAAGCTTTCTTT
TRBJ1-1,.,TRBV9,.,CASSVVMRSEAFF,TGTGCCAGCAGCGTAGTTATGAGGAGTGAAGCTTTCTTT
TRBJ1-3,.,TRBV7-3,.,CASSLGAHYYSGNTIYF,TGTGCCAGCAGCTTAGGGGCACATTACTACTCTGGAAACACCATATATTTT
TRBJ1-1,.,TRBV27,.,CASSLYGSRGTEAFF,TGTGCCAGCAGTTTATATGGGTCCCGTGGCACTGAAGCTTTCTTT
TRBJ2-3,.,TRBV6-2/TRBV6-3,.,CASSYHRRGSTDTQYF,TGTGCCAGCAGTTACCACCGGCGGGGAAGCACAGATACGCAGTATTTT
TRBJ1-2,.,TRBV19,once,CASSGPTGSVGYTF,TGTGCCAGTAGTGGGCCGACCGGGTCTGTTGGCTACACCTTC
TRBJ1-4,TRBD1,TRBV7-9,.,CASSLTGTGTTNEKLFF,TGTGCCAGCAGCTTAACAGGGACAGGGACAACTAATGAAAAACTGTTTTTT
TRBJ2-7,.,TRBV7-9,.,CASSLGGTLYEQYF,TGTGCCAGCAGCTTAGGGGGCACCCTCTACGAGCAGTACTTC
TRBJ1-5,TRBD1,TRBV6-5,.,CASITDRNQPQHF,TGTGCCAGCATTACGGACAGGAATCAGCCCCAGCATTTT
TRBJ2-1,TRBD2,TRBV30,.,CAWSGLAGGEQFF,TGTGCCTGGAGTGGACTAGCGGGAGGTGAGCAGTTCTTC
TRBJ1-5,TRBD1,TRBV27,.,CASTKTGASNQPQHF,TGTGCCAGCACCAAGACAGGGGCCAGCAATCAGCCCCAGCATTTT
TRBJ2-1,.,TRBV5-4,.,CASSPGRAGEQFF,TGTGCCAGCAGCCCAGGCAGAGCGGGCGAGCAGTTCTTC
TRBJ1-5,TRBD1,TRBV5-1,.,CASSSGTGSNQPQHF,TGCGCCAGCAGTTCGGGGACAGGGAGCAATCAGCCCCAGCATTTT
TRBJ2-1,TRBD2,TRBV7-3,.,CASSSAGGNEQFF,TGTGCCAGCAGCTCAGCGGGGGGCAATGAGCAGTTCTTC
TRBJ1-1,.,TRBV11-2,.,CASSPGFSNTEAFF,TGTGCCAGCAGCCCTGGATTCTCGAACACTGAAGCTTTCTTT
TRBJ1-1,.,TRBV19,.,CASSILDSRAFF,TGTGCCAGTAGTATTCTCGACAGTCGGGCTTTCTTT
TRBJ1-2,TRBD1,TRBV2,.,CASSGGTSGTGFSYTF,TGTGCCAGCAGTGGGGGCACTTCCGGGACAGGTTTTAGCTACACCTTC
TRBJ1-5,TRBD1,TRBV4-1,.,CASSPTGGDYPQHF,TGCGCCAGCAGCCCCACAGGGGGCGACTATCCCCAGCATTTT
TRBJ2-1,.,TRBV7-3,.,CASSSGTLPYNEQFF,TGTGCCAGCAGCTCGGGGACGCTTCCCTACAATGAGCAGTTCTTC
TRBJ2-3,.,TRBV11-1,.,CASSLRTVSTDTQYF,TGTGCCAGCAGCTTACGGACAGTCAGCACAGATACGCAGTATTTT
TRBJ2-7,.,TRBV9,few,CARLGGAYEQYF,TGTGCCAGACTCGGAGGGGCCTACGAGCAGTACTTC
TRBJ2-3,TRBD1,TRBV2,.,CAIRTGDAQPLSTDTQYF,TGTGCCATACGGACAGGGGACGCCCAACCTCTTAGCACAGATACGCAGTATTTT
TRBJ1-5,.,TRBV2,.,CASRGDGHSNQPQHF,TGTGCCAGCAGGGGGGACGGCCATAGCAATCAGCCCCAGCATTTT
TRBJ1-2,TRBD1,TRBV2,few,CASRGQGLANYGYTF,TGTGCCAGCAGGGGACAGGGGTTAGCTAACTATGGCTACACCTTC
TRBJ1-1,.,TRBV14,.,CASSQEFGENTEAFF,TGTGCCAGCAGCCAAGAATTTGGGGAGAACACTGAAGCTTTCTTT
TRBJ2-7,TRBD2,TRBV18,.,CASSRTSGSYEQYF,TGTGCCAGCTCACGGACTAGCGGGAGCTACGAGCAGTACTTC
TRBJ2-6,.,TRBV2,.,CASRRLETNSGANVLTF,TGTGCCAGCAGGAGGTTGGAGACTAACTCTGGGGCCAACGTCCTGACTTTC
TRBJ2-1,.,TRBV19,once,CASSMLISPKQFF,TGTGCCAGTAGTATGCTCATTTCTCCAAAGCAGTTCTTC
TRBJ2-1,.,TRBV11-3,.,CASSDRSSYNEQFF,TGTGCCAGCAGCGACCGAAGCTCCTACAATGAGCAGTTCTTC
TRBJ1-2,.,TRBV6-2/TRBV6-3,.,CASSYPTYRAIYGYTF,TGTGCCAGCAGTTACCCGACGTACCGGGCTATCTATGGCTACACCTTC
TRBJ1-1,.,TRBV6-5,.,CASSYGVSNTAAFF,TGTGCCAGCAGTTACGGGGTCTCCAACACTGCGGCTTTCTTT
TRBJ1-4,.,TRBV19,.,CASSTGSTTNEKLFF,TGTGCCAGTAGTACCGGATCAACAACTAATGAAAAACTGTTTTTT
TRBJ2-7,.,TRBV6-6,.,CASSARLGEQYF,TGTGCCAGCAGCGCCAGACTCGGCGAGCAGTACTTC
TRBJ2-6,TRBD1,TRBV7-9,.,CASSLDRAGANVLTF,TGTGCCAGCAGCCTCGACAGGGCTGGGGCCAACGTCCTGACTTTC
TRBJ1-1,.,TRBV7-2,.,CASSYRRGWTEAFF,TGTGCCAGCAGCTACCGGAGAGGGTGGACTGAAGCTTTCTTT
TRBJ2-3,TRBD2,TRBV5-4,.,CASSTDMGTSLDF,TGTGCCAGCAGCACTGATATGGGGACTAGTTTGGATTTT
TRBJ2-3,.,TRBV18,.,CASSAGVGTDTQYF,TGTGCCAGCTCAGCAGGGGTTGGCACAGATACGCAGTATTTT
TRBJ2-7,TRBD1,TRBV7-2,once,CASKGGGEQYF,TGTGCCAGCAAAGGGGGCGGAGAGCAGTACTTC
TRBJ2-1,TRBD2,TRBV9,.,CASSVAGGGTGEEQFF,TGTGCCAGCAGCGTAGCGGGAGGCGGAACTGGGGAGGAGCAGTTCTTC
TRBJ2-1,TRBD2,TRBV11-2,.,CASSPGLAAYNEQFF,TGTGCCAGCAGCCCGGGACTAGCGGCCTACAATGAGCAGTTCTTC
TRBJ1-6,.,TRBV5-8,.,CASSFNNSPLHF,TGTGCCAGCAGCTTTAATAATTCACCCCTCCACTTT
TRBJ1-1,.,TRBV11-2,.,CASSLVLGAPEDTEAFF,TGTGCCAGCAGCTTAGTCCTAGGGGCCCCAGAGGACACTGAAGCTTTCTTT
TRBJ2-1,TRBD1,TRBV5-8,.,CASSSKLHGTGDRNEQFF,TGTGCCAGCAGCTCTAAGCTCCACGGGACAGGGGATCGAAATGAGCAGTTCTTC